This TCR beta chain was recovered during a study of T cell repertoires in cytomegalovirus infection. The study, taken as a whole, reports: In two of eight donors, the top clonotype was HLA-C-restricted CMV-specific.

Germline V gene lookup returns CDR1 MNHEY and CDR2 SMNVEV (reference sequence). V shed 2 bases and J 7 bases; nucleotides not matched to a gene: 7. The CDR3 is made up of 16 amino acids. As for this clonotype: Its antigen is unidentified.

TCRdb redid the calling of the reads with MiXCR, one entry per CDR3 protein. The sample lists roughly 70,000 distinct CDR3 sequences, 20% to 25% occurring once. The chain combines TRBV27 with TRBJ1-4; 10 bases agree with TRBD1. The sequencing here drew on CD8+ T cells from cultured PBMCs, taken from culture after CMV antigen stimulation. The source of this sequence is a human donor in good health (CMV status not recorded). Some clones in this sample may be carry-over from other donors' samples. The CDR3 reads CASSLALGTGVEKLFF. CDR3 nucleotide sequence: TGTGCCAGCAGTTTAGCGCTCGGGACAGGGGTTGAAAAACTGTTTTTT.